This entry describes one T cell receptor (beta chain). Antigen: not known. This entry belongs to a study of shared clonotypes between healthy human individuals. Study background: The study enrolled a couple of women and a few men aged 18 to 49. Findings of the study overall: Despite large depth, rarefaction showed incomplete sorted-subset sequencing. All-four-donor shared clonotypes had higher generation probabilities than non-shared clonotypes did.

The repertoire was sequenced with immunoSEQ multiplex PCR; TCRdb's copy has only in-frame clones and lacks some. The sample contains about 2.2 million clones, around 93% of which appear only once. Naivety among CD8 cells was defined by CD45RO negativity and positive CCR7 selection, thereby excluding terminally differentiated effector memory CD45RA+ cells. The CDR3 is 16 amino acids. Germline CDR1 is SNHLY and CDR2 is FYNNEI. V trimming: 3 bases; J trimming: 3 bases; junction bases outside the gene matches: 9. This chain links TRBV2 with TRBJ2-3, with TRBD2 matching 7 bases. Sequencing was performed on naive CD8+ T cells from PBMCs. The sequence was collected from a man aged 18 to 30 in good health. Some clones in this sample may be carry-over from other donors' samples. The CDR3 protein is CASSDEGRAGTDTQYF. The CDR3, as DNA: TGTGCCAGCAGTGATGAAGGGAGGGCCGGGACAGATACGCAGTATTTT.